A single sample is the source of the 10 T cell receptor beta chains below, sequenced in a study of shared clonotypes between healthy human individuals. Assay used: immunoSEQ multiplex PCR; TCRdb lists only in-frame clones, some missing. The sample lists millions of clones, roughly 94% occurring once. Sample: naive CD4+ T cells sorted from blood. The subset was: CD45RA+ positively selected. The receptors originated from a man between 18 and 29 years old in good health.

This clone was counted between two and nine times. The gene calls are TRBV10-1 and TRBJ1-2, with D tentatively TRBD1 (5 bases). Trimming removed 0 bases from V and 6 bases from J, with 8 bases in between. Per germline, CDR1 WNHNN and CDR2 SYGVQD (reference sequence). The CDR3 consists of 13 residues. The CDR3 protein is CASSESRGDGYTF. DNA of the CDR3: TGCGCCAGCAGTGAGTCACGAGGGGATGGCTACACCTTC.

This chain uses TRBV28 with TRBJ2-7; perhaps D is TRBD1 or TRBD2 (5 bases each). Germline CDR1 and CDR2: MDHEN and SYDVKM. The V and J ends lost 0 bases and 1 base respectively, with 13 bases between them. This CDR3 is built from 16 residues. The CDR3 protein is CASSLWRGGGSYEQYF. The CDR3 nucleotides are TGTGCCAGCAGTTTATGGAGGGGTGGAGGTTCCTACGAGCAGTACTTC.

This clone was counted once. This chain uses TRBV6-6 with TRBJ2-7; TRBD2 agrees at 9 bases. V lost 6 bases, J lost 5 bases, and 11 bases stayed unmatched. Germline CDR1 is MNHNY and CDR2 is SVGAGI (reference sequence). The CDR3 loop spans 15 amino acids. The CDR3: CASRRVSGSVDEQYF. CDR3 DNA: TGTGCCAGCAGGCGTGTTAGCGGGAGTGTCGACGAGCAGTACTTC.

This rearrangement joins TRBV6-1 to TRBJ1-5; 8 bases are shared with TRBD1. CDR3 length: 18 residues. The V and J ends lost 0 bases and 2 bases, in that order; junction bases with no gene match: 9. Per germline, CDR1 MNHNS and CDR2 SASEGT. The CDR3 spells CASSEAPQGASGNQPQHF. The CDR3 DNA follows: TGTGCCAGCAGTGAAGCCCCCCAGGGGGCGAGTGGCAATCAGCCCCAGCATTTT.

V usage is TRBV25-1 and J usage is TRBJ1-1; D gene unclear. Trimming shortened V by 6 bases and J by 1 base, and 18 bases separated the two germline ends. This CDR3 contains 16 residues. CDR1 and CDR2 (germline): MGHDK, SYGVNS. This CDR3 reads CASSGMAVSSNTEAFF. CDR3 in DNA: TGTGCCAGCAGCGGTATGGCGGTGAGTTCGAACACTGAAGCTTTCTTT.

The CDR3 sequence: CASSSNPRQLPNYGYTF. Written as DNA, the CDR3 is TGTGCCAGCAGCTCTAACCCACGGCAGCTACCCAACTATGGCTACACCTTC. V is TRBV11-2 and J is TRBJ1-2; D unresolved. The CDR3 is 17 residues long. Trimming cost V 4 bases and J 2 bases, with 20 bases left between them. Per germline, CDR1 SGHAT and CDR2 FQNNGV.

Only one count was recorded for this clone. J is TRBJ1-1 and V is TRBV5-1; possibly TRBD1 for D (5 bases). The CDR3 loop spans 15 amino acids. The ends were cut back, 9 bases at V and 0 bases at J, with 18 bases in the middle. CDR1 and CDR2 (germline): SGHRS, YFSETQ. CDR3 loop: CATTVAAGLNTEAFF. CDR3 bases: TGCGCCACCACTGTGGCGGCAGGGCTGAACACTGAAGCTTTCTTT.

J is TRBJ2-2 and V is TRBV18; either TRBD1 or TRBD2 may supply D (5 bases each). CDR3 size: 15 residues. The germline V gene encodes CDR1 KGHSH and CDR2 LQKENI. The V gene lost 0 bases and the J gene lost 6 bases, with 11 bases spanning the gap. Here the CDR3 DNA reads TGTGCCAGCTCACCACCCTCCGGGACGGCCGGGGAGCTGTTTTTT. This gives the protein CASSPPSGTAGELFF.

This clone showed up just once. The sample has other DNA sequences that encode this CDR3 too. This chain joins TRBV9 and TRBJ2-1; tentatively, D is TRBD2 (5 bases). Deletions cut 4 bases from V and 0 bases from J, with 11 bases between. Germline V CDR1 and CDR2: SGDLS, YYNGEE. The CDR3 has 15 amino acids. The CDR3 here is CASSNQGSSYNEQFF. The CDR3 bases are TGTGCCAGCAGCAACCAAGGGAGCTCCTACAATGAGCAGTTCTTC.

The V and J genes are TRBV25-1 and TRBJ2-5; weak D call: TRBD2 (7 bases). V lost 1 base to trimming and J lost 4 bases, with 13 bases between them. CDR1 and CDR2 (germline): MGHDK, SYGVNS. The CDR3 sequence is 15 residues long. CDR3 DNA: TGTGCCAGCAGTGAATGGAAGGGGGGGCGAGAGACCCAGTACTTC. It codes for CASSEWKGGRETQYF. The whole variable domain, filled in from reference TRBV25-1 and TRBJ2-5, reads EADIYQTPRYLVIGTGKKITLECSQTMGHDKMYWYQQDPGMELHLIHYSYGVNSTEKGDLSSESTVSRIRTEHFPLTLESARPSHTSQYLCASSEWKGGRETQYFGPGTRLLVL.